Below, 6 T cell receptor beta chains from the same sample are listed, as sequenced in a study of blood T cell repertoires in COVID-19 (dated by TCRdb to the early 2020s). The library was obtained by the immunoSEQ multiplex PCR assay. In TCRdb, the immuneACCESS table is reduced to in-frame sequences with V and J assigned. These tables do not hold every clone; where another copy was compared, an unresolved V gene accounts for under half, and the others remain unexplained. The sample yields about 250,000 clones; 65% to 90% were counted once. The ten largest clones take up 5.1% of the sample. The sample was peripheral blood. The receptors stem from a man between 50 and 59 years old with COVID-19, enrolled during active disease.

The genes are TRBV2 and TRBJ1-3; D unresolved. The V end was cut by 0 bases, the J end by 0 bases, with 12 bases between. CDR1 and CDR2 (germline): SNHLY, FYNNEI. The CDR3 contains 17 residues. This CDR3 is CASSEARQLSSGNTIYF. CDR3 in DNA: TGTGCCAGCAGTGAAGCGAGGCAGTTGAGCTCTGGAAACACCATATATTTT.

V is TRBV5-1 and J is TRBJ2-7, with TRBD1 identical over 7 bases. The CDR3 extends over 15 amino acids. With 2 bases clipped from V and 6 bases from J, the junction kept 11 bases outside the gene matches. Germline CDR1 and CDR2: SGHRS and YFSETQ. CDR3 sequence (DNA): TGCGCCAGCAGCTTATCTCACAGGGGAACGGGCGAGCAGTACTTC. Amino acid sequence: CASSLSHRGTGEQYF.

The V call is TRBV5-1, the J call TRBJ2-4, with D possibly being TRBD1 (6 bases). The V end was cut by 6 bases, the J end by 6 bases, with 19 bases between. Looked up from germline, CDR1 is SGHRS and CDR2 is YFSETQ. The CDR3 has 15 residues. CDR3 bases: TGCGCCAGCACCTCCGGGGCAGGACAGTTAAACATTCAGTACTTC. Its translation is CASTSGAGQLNIQYF.

The rearrangement uses TRBV9 and TRBJ2-2; 7 bases align to TRBD1. Germline V gene sequence: CDR1 SGDLS, CDR2 YYNGEE. Trimming cost V 4 bases and J 1 base; bases outside gene matches: 7. This CDR3 is 16 amino acids long. CDR3 residues: CASSPRDRMNTGELFF. The CDR3, as DNA: TGTGCCAGCAGCCCCAGGGACAGAATGAACACCGGGGAGCTGTTTTTT.

This clone was observed a handful of times. The chain combines TRBV24-1 with TRBJ2-3; 10 nucleotides agree with TRBD1. The germline CDR1 and CDR2 sequences are KGHDR and SFDVKD. This CDR3 region has 16 residues. V was clipped by 3 bases and J by 5 bases; unmatched bases: 7. The CDR3 region is CATSDPRQGARDTQYF. In DNA, the CDR3 is TGTGCCACCAGTGATCCCAGACAGGGGGCAAGAGATACGCAGTATTTT.

V and J are TRBV5-6 and TRBJ1-4; unclear D gene. Germline CDR1 and CDR2: SGHDT and YYEEEE. V was clipped by 2 bases and J by 7 bases, with 9 bases between them. CDR3 length equals 13 residues. Here the CDR3 reads CASSLRGSEKLFF. CDR3 bases: TGTGCCAGCAGCTTAAGAGGGAGTGAAAAACTGTTTTTT.